The clone carrying this TCR beta chain has a single count. TCRdb keeps only in-frame clones here, not all; method: immunoSEQ multiplex PCR. The data show approximately 65,000 clones, approximately 84% seen once. These data are taken from a study of technical replicates of blood from a few donors. Germline V lookup: CDR1 DFQATT, CDR2 SNEGSKA (reference sequence). The V and J ends lost 3 bases and 5 bases respectively, with 7 bases between them. The CDR3 runs to 11 residues. The origin of this receptor is a human donor in good health. Some clones in this sample may be carry-over from other donors' samples. Sequencing used PBMCs. The rearrangement joins TRBV20-1 to TRBJ2-5, with no clear D. The DNA of the CDR3 is TGCAGTGCTAGCCAAGAGGAGACCCAGTACTTC. Translating it yields CSASQEETQYF.